These 11 T cell receptor beta chains came from one sample sequenced in a study of human T cells and chemical hapten exposure (dated by TCRdb to the early 2020s). Receptor libraries were prepared by RACE. The instrument given in TCRdb is NextSeq 500. The public sequencing data were trimmed at Q25 with fastp and processed into clonotypes with MiXCR by TCRdb, which kept only in-frame beta chains. Each entry is one CDR3 protein sequence, shown with its most common DNA and genes. The sample table lists 52,000 or so distinct CDR3 sequences, 9.5% to 10% of them with a count of one. The top ten hold around 10% of the sample. In the paper's terms, the time point label means: pre-sensitization, week 0. Per the publication, the treatment or condition label means: therapeutic diphenylcyclopropenone sensitization with weekly scalp DPC. Sample: whole blood, taken in connection with sensitization to the hapten diphenylcyclopropenone (DPC). Every receptor here comes from a man between 35 and 55 years old with alopecia areata. Some clones in this sample may be carry-over from other donors' samples.

This clonotype came up many times. This chain links TRBV20-1 with TRBJ2-7, with D uncertain. The CDR3 is made up of 12 amino acids. Per the germline V gene, CDR1 is DFQATT and CDR2 is SNEGSKA (reference sequence). V was cut by 7 bases and J by 0 bases, with 10 bases left in between. CDR3 protein: CSVSESSYEQYF. For the CDR3, the DNA is TGCAGTGTGAGCGAGAGCTCCTACGAGCAGTACTTC.

The rearrangement joins TRBV5-1 to TRBJ2-3; 11 bases match TRBD2. The CDR3 runs to 16 residues. After removal of 0 bases from V and 2 bases from J, the junction contained 2 bases not matched to a gene. Germline V gives CDR1 SGHRS, CDR2 YFSETQ. CDR3: CASSLEGLAATDTQYF. CDR3 in DNA: TGCGCCAGCAGCTTGGAGGGACTAGCGGCCACAGATACGCAGTATTTT.

This clonotype was found a few times. The chain couples TRBV20-1 to TRBJ1-1; TRBD1 aligns across 12 bases. The CDR3 is 14 amino acids. The germline V gene encodes CDR1 DFQATT and CDR2 SNEGSKA (reference sequence). Trimming cost V 4 bases and J 7 bases; bases outside gene matches: 7. CDR3 residues: CSANGDRGHLEAFF. CDR3 DNA sequence: TGCAGTGCTAACGGGGACAGGGGGCACCTTGAAGCTTTCTTT.

The table lists this clonotype with many counts. The CDR3 region has the DNA TGCGCCAGCACACCGGGACAGGGGCCACACGAGCAGTACTTC. Its protein is CASTPGQGPHEQYF. This rearrangement joins TRBV5-1 to TRBJ2-7, with 10 bases identical to TRBD1. CDR1 SGHRS and CDR2 YFSETQ come from the germline V gene. The CDR3 is 14 residues long. V gave up 6 bases and J gave up 5 bases; unmatched junction bases: 8.

This clonotype was detected many times. This chain uses TRBV7-9 with TRBJ2-1, with 14 bases that match TRBD2. Trimming at V came to 0 bases and at J to 8 bases, leaving 0 bases not matched to a gene. CDR3 size: 15 residues. CDR1 and CDR2 (germline): SEHNR, FQNEAQ (reference sequence). In DNA, the CDR3 is TGTGCCAGCAGCTTAGCGGGACTAGCGGGAGATGAGCAGTTCTTC. It yields the protein CASSLAGLAGDEQFF.

This clonotype has a count of ten or more. The chain joins TRBV28 to TRBJ2-7; 8 bases align to TRBD2. The germline V gene encodes CDR1 MDHEN and CDR2 SYDVKM. J was trimmed by 2 bases and V by 9 bases; bases with no gene match: 6. The CDR3 extends over 13 amino acids. The CDR3 region is CASISGSTYEQYF. CDR3 DNA sequence: TGTGCCAGTATCAGCGGGAGCACCTACGAGCAGTACTTC.

Only a few counts were recorded for this clonotype. The DNA for the CDR3 is TGTGCCAGCAGCTCGGGGACGTTACGCTCTGGGGCCAACGTCCTGACTTTC. It translates to CASSSGTLRSGANVLTF. The chain couples TRBV13 to TRBJ2-6; D may be TRBD1 or TRBD2 (5 bases each). The CDR3 extends over 17 amino acids. V lost 4 bases, J lost 0 bases, and 13 bases lay in between. Germline assignment: CDR1 PRHDT and CDR2 FYEKMQ (reference sequence).

This clonotype occurred a few times. The rearrangement joins TRBV21-1 to TRBJ1-5. TRBV21-1 is annotated as a pseudogene. The CDR3 has 14 residues. The CDR3 bases are TGTGCCAGCAGCAAGGGGAAAGGCAATCAGCCCCAGCATTTT. It codes for CASSKGKGNQPQHF.

This clonotype came up a few times. The rearrangement links TRBV27 to TRBJ1-1; D gene unclear. Germline lookup yields CDR1 MNHEY and CDR2 SMNVEV (reference sequence). Trimming left V 5 bases short and J 2 bases short, with 9 bases between. This CDR3 comprises 13 residues. CDR3 sequence reads: CASSLDYNTEAFF. CDR3 coding DNA: TGTGCCAGCAGTCTGGACTATAACACTGAAGCTTTCTTT.

This clonotype has a count of ten or more. The V call is TRBV5-4, the J call TRBJ2-1; the match to TRBD2 covers 9 bases. Per germline, CDR1 SGHNT and CDR2 YYREEE (reference sequence). V dropped 10 bases and J dropped 4; count of bases not matched to a gene: 12. The CDR3 spans 15 residues. CDR3 in DNA: TGTGCCCCCGGGCCGGCGGGAGGGCCTTACAATGAGCAGTTCTTC. The encoded protein is CAPGPAGGPYNEQFF.

CDR3 coding DNA: TGCAGTGCTACCGTCCGGAACCAAGAGACCCAGTACTTC. This gives the protein CSATVRNQETQYF. V usage is TRBV20-1 and J usage is TRBJ2-5, with D unresolved. The CDR3 totals 13 residues. CDR1 is DFQATT and CDR2 is SNEGSKA in the germline V gene (reference sequence). Trimming removed 4 bases from V and 0 bases from J, with 9 bases in between.